This T cell receptor beta chain appears in the sequencing data of a study of cytomegalovirus exposure and HLA in healthy donors. PCR was performed using 60 Vbeta and 13 Jbeta primers. TCRdb's table, derived via immunoSEQ multiplex PCR, lists solely in-frame clones and lacks some. The table shows about 120,000 clones, with approximately 80% occurring only once. The sequencing input was PBMCs. This clonotype was sampled from a woman aged 40-49 years in good health and CMV-seronegative.

CDR3 sequence (DNA): TGTGCCAGCACCCTACAGGGGGGAAACACTGAAGCTTTCTTT. As protein: CASTLQGGNTEAFF. The chain is built from TRBV27 and TRBJ1-1; 8 nucleotides match TRBD1. The CDR3 totals 14 residues. Looked up from germline, CDR1 is MNHEY and CDR2 is SMNVEV (reference sequence). V trimming: 7 bases; J trimming: 2 bases; junction bases outside the gene matches: 6.